The present TCR beta chain was sequenced within a study of neoadjuvant anti-PD-1 for oral cavity cancer. Trimming cost V 7 bases and J 6 bases, with 18 bases left between them. CDR1 and CDR2 (germline): SNHLY, FYNNEI. The CDR3 has 15 residues. Clones were read by immunoSEQ multiplex PCR, and TCRdb kept only the in-frame ones, dropping some. This sample has about 14,000 clones; around 70% occur once, and the top ten carry around 2.9%. The chain carries TRBV2 and TRBJ1-4, with D unresolved. The source material was PBMCs, sampled before nivolumab (anti-PD-1) treatment. The source of this sequence is a person between 35 and 79 years old with oral cavity squamous cell carcinoma. CDR3 coding DNA: TGTGCCAGCACCGCCCGGAATCTCGGTGATGAAAAACTGTTTTTT. Translation gives CASTARNLGDEKLFF.